The sequence of this T cell receptor (beta chain) was determined in a study of shared clonotypes between healthy human individuals. Deep-level settings were used for running the assay. Profiling relied on immunoSEQ multiplex PCR, and the TCRdb table lists in-frame clones only, not all of them. The table has roughly 700,000 clones, 90% seen once. CDR3 length: 14 residues. Germline CDR1 and CDR2: SGDLS and YYNGEE. Trimming shortened V by 0 bases and J by 8 bases, and 12 bases separated the two germline ends. Remarks on this clone: Its target is not known.

Donors included only healthy HIV-negative adults lacking recent acute infections or vaccinations. Study-level results: Depth of sequencing was expected to influence donor clonotype sharing.

The sequence was collected from a man younger than 35 in good health. Some clones in this sample may be carry-over from other donors' samples. The rearrangement uses TRBV9 and TRBJ2-1; maybe TRBD1 (7 bases). Sequences were obtained from memory CD8+ T cells from PBMCs. Documented subset: CD45RO+ cells pooled with CCR7-negative TemRA cells. CDR3 in amino acids: CASSVGARGDEQFF. DNA for the CDR3: TGTGCCAGCAGCGTAGGGGCCAGGGGGGATGAGCAGTTCTTC.